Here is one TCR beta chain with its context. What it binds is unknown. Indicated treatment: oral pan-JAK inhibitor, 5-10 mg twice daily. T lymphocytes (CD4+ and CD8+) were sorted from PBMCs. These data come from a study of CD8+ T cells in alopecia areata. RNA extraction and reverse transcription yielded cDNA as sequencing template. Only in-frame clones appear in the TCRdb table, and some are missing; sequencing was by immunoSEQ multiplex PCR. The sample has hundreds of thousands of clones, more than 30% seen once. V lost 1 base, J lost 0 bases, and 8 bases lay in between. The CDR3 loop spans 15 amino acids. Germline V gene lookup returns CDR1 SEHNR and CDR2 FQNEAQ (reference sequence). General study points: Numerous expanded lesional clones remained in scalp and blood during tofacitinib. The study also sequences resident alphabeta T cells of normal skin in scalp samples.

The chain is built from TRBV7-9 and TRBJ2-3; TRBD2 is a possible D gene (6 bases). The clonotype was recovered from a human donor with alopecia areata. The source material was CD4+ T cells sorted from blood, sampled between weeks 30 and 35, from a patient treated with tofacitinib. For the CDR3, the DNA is TGTGCCAGCAGCTTAGTGCGGGGTAGCACAGATACGCAGTATTTT. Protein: CASSLVRGSTDTQYF.